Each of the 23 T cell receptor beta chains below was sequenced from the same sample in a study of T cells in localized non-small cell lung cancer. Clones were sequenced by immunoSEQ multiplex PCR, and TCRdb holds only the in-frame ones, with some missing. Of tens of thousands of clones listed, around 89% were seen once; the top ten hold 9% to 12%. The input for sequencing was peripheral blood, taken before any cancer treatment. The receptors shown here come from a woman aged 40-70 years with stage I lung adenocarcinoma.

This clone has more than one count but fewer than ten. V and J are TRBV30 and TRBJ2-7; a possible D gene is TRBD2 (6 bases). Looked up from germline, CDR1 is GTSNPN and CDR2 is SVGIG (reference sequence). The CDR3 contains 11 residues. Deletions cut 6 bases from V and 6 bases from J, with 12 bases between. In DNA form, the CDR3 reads TGTGCCTGTCGGAGGGTACGCGAGCAGTACTTC. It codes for CACRRVREQYF.

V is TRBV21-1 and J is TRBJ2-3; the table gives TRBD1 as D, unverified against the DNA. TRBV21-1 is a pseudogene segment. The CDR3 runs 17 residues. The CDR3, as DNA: TGTGCCAGCAGCAAAGGTCAACAGGTCTCTAGCACAGATACGCAGTATTTT. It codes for CASSKGQQVSSTDTQYF.

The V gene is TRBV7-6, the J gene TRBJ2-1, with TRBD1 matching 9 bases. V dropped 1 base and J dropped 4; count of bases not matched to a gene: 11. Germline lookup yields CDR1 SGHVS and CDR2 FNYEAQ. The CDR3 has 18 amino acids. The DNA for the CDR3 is TGTGCCAGCAGCTTAGATGAGTCCGGGACAGGGATATACAATGAGCAGTTCTTC. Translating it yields CASSLDESGTGIYNEQFF.

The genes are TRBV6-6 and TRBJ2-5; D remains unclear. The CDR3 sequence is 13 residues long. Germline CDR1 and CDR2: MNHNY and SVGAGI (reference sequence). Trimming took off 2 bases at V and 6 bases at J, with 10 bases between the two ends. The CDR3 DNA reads TGTGCCAGCAGTTACCGAGGAGATAAGACCCAGTACTTC. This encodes CASSYRGDKTQYF.

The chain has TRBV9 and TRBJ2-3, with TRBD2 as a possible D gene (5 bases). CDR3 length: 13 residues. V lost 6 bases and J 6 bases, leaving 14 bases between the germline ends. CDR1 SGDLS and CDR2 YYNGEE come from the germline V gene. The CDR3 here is CASNSNPGDTQYF. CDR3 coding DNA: TGTGCCAGCAACTCGAACCCGGGGGATACGCAGTATTTT.

The CDR3 DNA follows: TGTGCCAGCAGCGTAGCTCCGGGCAGGTCACCCGTTGCTTTCTTT. It specifies CASSVAPGRSPVAFF. The genes are TRBV9 and TRBJ1-1; D is uncertain. CDR1 and CDR2 from the germline V gene are SGDLS and YYNGEE. This CDR3 has 15 residues. Between the trimmed V and J ends, which lost 0 bases and 11 bases, there was a span of 20 bases.

CDR3 protein: CASPGGTDTQYF. CDR3 DNA: TGTGCCAGCCCGGGGGGGACAGATACGCAGTATTTT. The genes are TRBV7-9 and TRBJ2-3; 8 bases are shared with TRBD2. The V gene's germline CDR1 is SEHNR and CDR2 FQNEAQ (reference sequence). The CDR3 is made up of 12 amino acids. V dropped 8 bases and J dropped 3; count of bases not matched to a gene: 1.

CDR3 loop: CASSSGLGGNTIYF. CDR3 bases: TGTGCCAGCAGTAGCGGGCTAGGGGGAAACACCATATATTTT. The rearrangement links TRBV6-6 to TRBJ1-3; D not resolved. The CDR3 is 14 residues long. Germline CDR1 reads MNHNY; CDR2 reads SVGAGI (reference sequence). Trimming removed 5 bases from V and 4 bases from J, with 12 bases in between.

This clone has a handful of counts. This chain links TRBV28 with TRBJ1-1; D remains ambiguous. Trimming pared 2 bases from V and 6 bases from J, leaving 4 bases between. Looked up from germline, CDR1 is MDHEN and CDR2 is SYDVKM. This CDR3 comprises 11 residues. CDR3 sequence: CASSLRAEAFF. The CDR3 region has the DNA TGTGCCAGCAGTTTACGGGCTGAAGCTTTCTTT.

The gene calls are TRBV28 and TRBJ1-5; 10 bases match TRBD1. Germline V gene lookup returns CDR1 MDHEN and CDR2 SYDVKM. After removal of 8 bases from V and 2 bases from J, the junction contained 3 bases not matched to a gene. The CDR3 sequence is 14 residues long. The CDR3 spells CASAGQGGNQPQHF. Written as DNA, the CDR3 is TGTGCCAGCGCCGGACAGGGGGGCAATCAGCCCCAGCATTTT.

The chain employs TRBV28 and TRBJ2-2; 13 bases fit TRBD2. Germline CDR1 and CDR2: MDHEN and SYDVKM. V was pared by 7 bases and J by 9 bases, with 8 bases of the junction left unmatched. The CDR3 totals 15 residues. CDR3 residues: CASKELAGGNRELFF. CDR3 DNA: TGTGCCAGCAAGGAACTAGCGGGAGGGAACAGGGAGCTGTTTTTT.

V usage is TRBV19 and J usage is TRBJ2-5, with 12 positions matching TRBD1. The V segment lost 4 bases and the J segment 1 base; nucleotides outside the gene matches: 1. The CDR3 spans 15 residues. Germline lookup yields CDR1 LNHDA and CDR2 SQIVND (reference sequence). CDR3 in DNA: TGTGCCAGTAGTACGGGACAGGGGGCCCAAGAGACCCAGTACTTC. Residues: CASSTGQGAQETQYF.

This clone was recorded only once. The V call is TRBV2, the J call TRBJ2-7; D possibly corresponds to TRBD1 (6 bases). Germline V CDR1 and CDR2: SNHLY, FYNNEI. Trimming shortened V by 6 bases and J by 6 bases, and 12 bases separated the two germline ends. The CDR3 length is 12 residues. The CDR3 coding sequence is TGTGCCAGCAGCGTTGTAGGGGGCGAGCAGTACTTC. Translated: CASSVVGGEQYF. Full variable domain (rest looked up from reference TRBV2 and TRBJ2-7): EPEVTQTPSHQVTQMGQEVILRCVPISNHLYFYWYRQILGQKVEFLVSFYNNEISEKSEIFDDQFSVERPDGSNFTLKIRSTKLEDSAMYFCASSVVGGEQYFGPGTRLTVT.

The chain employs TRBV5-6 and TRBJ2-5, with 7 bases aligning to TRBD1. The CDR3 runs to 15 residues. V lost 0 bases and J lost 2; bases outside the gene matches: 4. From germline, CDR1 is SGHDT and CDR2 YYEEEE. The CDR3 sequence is CASSLGWDSQETQYF. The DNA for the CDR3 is TGTGCCAGCAGCTTGGGCTGGGACAGTCAAGAGACCCAGTACTTC.

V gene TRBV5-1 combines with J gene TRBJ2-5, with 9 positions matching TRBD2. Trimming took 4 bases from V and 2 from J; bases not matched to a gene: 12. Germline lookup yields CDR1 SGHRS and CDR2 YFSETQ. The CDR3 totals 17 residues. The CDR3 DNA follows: TGCGCCAGCAGCCCGGGTTGGACTAGCGCCCCTCAAGAGACCCAGTACTTC. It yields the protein CASSPGWTSAPQETQYF. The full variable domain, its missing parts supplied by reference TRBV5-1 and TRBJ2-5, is KAGVTQTPRYLIKTRGQQVTLSCSPISGHRSVSWYQQTPGQGLQFLFEYFSETQRNKGNFPGRFSGRQFSNSRSEMNVSTLELGDSALYLCASSPGWTSAPQETQYFGPGTRLLVL.

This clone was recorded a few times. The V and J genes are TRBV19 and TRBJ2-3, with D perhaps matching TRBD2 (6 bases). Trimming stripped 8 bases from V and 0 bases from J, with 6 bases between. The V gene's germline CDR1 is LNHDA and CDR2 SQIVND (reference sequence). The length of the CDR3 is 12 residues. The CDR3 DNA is TGTGCCAGTGCGGGGAGCACAGATACGCAGTATTTT. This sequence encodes CASAGSTDTQYF.

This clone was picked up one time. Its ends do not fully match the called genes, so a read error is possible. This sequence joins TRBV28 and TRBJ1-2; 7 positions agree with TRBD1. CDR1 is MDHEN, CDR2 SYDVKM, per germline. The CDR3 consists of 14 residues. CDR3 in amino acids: CASSTGAGNYGHTF. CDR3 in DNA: TGTGCCAGCAGCACAGGGGCTGGGAACTATGGCCACACCTTC.

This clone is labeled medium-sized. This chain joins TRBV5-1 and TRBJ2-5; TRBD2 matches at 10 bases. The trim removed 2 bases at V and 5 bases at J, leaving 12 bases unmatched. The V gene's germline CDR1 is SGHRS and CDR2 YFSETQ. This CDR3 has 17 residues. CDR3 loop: CASSFGLAGELGETQYF. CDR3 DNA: TGCGCCAGCAGCTTTGGCCTAGCGGGAGAGCTGGGGGAGACCCAGTACTTC.

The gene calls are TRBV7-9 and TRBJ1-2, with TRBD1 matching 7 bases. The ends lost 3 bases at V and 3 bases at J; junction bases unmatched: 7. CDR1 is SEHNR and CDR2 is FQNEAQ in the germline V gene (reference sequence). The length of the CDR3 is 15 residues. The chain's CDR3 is CASSLEIQGYYGYTF. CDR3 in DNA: TGTGCCAGCAGCTTGGAAATACAGGGGTACTATGGCTACACCTTC.

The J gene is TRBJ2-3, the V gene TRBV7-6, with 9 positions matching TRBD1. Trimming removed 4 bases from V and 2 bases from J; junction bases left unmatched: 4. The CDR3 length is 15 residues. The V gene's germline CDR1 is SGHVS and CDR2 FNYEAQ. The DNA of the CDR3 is TGTGCCAGCAGCTGGACAGGGGAACCCACAGATACGCAGTATTTT. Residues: CASSWTGEPTDTQYF.

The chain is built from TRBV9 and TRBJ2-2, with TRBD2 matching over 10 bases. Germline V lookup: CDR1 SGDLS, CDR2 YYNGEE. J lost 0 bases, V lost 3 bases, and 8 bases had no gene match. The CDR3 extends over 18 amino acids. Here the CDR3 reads CASSAAGGVNSNTGELFF. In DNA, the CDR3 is TGTGCCAGCAGCGCAGCGGGGGGGGTAAACTCGAACACCGGGGAGCTGTTTTTT.

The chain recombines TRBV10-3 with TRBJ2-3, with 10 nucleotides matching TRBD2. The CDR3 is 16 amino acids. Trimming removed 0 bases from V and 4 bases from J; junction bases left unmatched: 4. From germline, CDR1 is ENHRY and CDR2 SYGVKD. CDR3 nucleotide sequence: TGTGCCATCAGTGAGTCGGGAACTAGCGGGGCAGATACGCAGTATTTT. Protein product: CAISESGTSGADTQYF.

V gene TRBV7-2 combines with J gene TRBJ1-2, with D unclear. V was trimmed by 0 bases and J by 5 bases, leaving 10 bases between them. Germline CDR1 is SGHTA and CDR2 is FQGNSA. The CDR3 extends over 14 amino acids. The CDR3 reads CASSLANVRYGYTF. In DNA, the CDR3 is TGTGCCAGCAGCTTAGCGAACGTAAGATATGGCTACACCTTC.